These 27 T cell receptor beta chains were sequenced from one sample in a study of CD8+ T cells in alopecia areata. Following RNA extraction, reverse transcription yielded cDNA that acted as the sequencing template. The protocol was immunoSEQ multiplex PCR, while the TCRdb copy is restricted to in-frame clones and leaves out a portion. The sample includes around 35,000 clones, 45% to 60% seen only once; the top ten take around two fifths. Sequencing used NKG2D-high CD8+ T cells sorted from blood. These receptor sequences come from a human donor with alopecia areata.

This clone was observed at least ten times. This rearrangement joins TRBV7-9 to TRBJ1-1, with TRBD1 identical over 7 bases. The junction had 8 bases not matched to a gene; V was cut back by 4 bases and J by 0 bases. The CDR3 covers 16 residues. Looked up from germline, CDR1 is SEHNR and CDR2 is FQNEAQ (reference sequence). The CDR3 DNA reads TGTGCCAGCAGCTCGAAGACAGGGATCTTGAACACTGAAGCTTTCTTT. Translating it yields CASSSKTGILNTEAFF.

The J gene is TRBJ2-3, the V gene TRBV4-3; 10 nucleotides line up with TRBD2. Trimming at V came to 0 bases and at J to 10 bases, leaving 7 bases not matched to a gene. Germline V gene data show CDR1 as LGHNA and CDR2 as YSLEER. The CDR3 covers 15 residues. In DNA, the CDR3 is TGCGCCAGCAGCCAAGATTGGCTAGCGGGAGCTGCGCAGTATTTT. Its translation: CASSQDWLAGAAQYF.

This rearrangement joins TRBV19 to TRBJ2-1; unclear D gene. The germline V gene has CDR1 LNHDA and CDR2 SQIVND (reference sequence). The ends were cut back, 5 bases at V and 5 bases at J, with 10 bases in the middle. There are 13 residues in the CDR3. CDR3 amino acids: CASSGSWNNEQFF. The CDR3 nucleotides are TGTGCCAGTAGTGGCTCTTGGAACAATGAGCAGTTCTTC. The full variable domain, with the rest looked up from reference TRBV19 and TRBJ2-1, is DGGITQSPKYLFRKEGQNVTLSCEQNLNHDAMYWYRQDPGQGLRLIYYSQIVNDFQKGDIAEGYSVSREKKESFPLTVTSAQKNPTAFYLCASSGSWNNEQFFGPGTRLTVL.

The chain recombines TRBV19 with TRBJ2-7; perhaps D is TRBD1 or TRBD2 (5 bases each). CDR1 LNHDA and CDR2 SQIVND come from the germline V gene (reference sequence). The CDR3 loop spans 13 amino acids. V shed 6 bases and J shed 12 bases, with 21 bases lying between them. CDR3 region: CASSHTLFSGGYF. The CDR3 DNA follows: TGTGCCAGTAGCCATACCCTTTTCTCTGGGGGGTACTTC.

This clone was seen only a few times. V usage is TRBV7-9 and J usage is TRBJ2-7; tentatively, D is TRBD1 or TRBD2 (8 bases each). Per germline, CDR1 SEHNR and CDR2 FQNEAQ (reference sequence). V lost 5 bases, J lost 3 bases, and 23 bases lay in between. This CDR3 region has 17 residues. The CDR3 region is CASSQGQGLGHGYEQYF. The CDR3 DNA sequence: TGTGCCAGCAGCCAAGGACAGGGACTAGGCCATGGCTACGAGCAGTACTTC.

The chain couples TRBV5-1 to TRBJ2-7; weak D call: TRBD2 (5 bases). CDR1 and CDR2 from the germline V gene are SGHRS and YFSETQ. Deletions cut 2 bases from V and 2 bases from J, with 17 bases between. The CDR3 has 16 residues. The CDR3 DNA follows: TGCGCCAGCAGCTTCCCCGGAGGTGAAACCGCCTACGAGCAGTACTTC. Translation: CASSFPGGETAYEQYF.

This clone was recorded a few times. CDR3 DNA: TGTGCCAGCAGCTTAGTGCCCCCAGGGAATGAGCAGTTCTTC. Residues: CASSLVPPGNEQFF. The gene calls are TRBV7-6 and TRBJ2-1; possibly TRBD1 for D (5 bases). The CDR3 sequence is 14 residues long. The germline CDR1 and CDR2 sequences are SGHVS and FNYEAQ. Trimming removed 1 base from V and 7 bases from J, with 11 bases in between.

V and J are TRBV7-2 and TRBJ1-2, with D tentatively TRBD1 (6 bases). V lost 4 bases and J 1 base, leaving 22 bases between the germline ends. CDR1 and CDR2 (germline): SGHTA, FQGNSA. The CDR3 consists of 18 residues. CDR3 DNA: TGTGCCAGCAGCTCTAGGGGGTCCCGGGACACCTTTAACTATGGCTACACCTTC. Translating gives CASSSRGSRDTFNYGYTF.

DNA for the CDR3: TGCGCCAGCAGCCAAGAAGACAGGGAAGACTATGGCTACACCTTC. Its translation is CASSQEDREDYGYTF. The chain has TRBV4-3 and TRBJ1-2; 7 bases line up with TRBD1. The CDR3 is made up of 15 amino acids. CDR1 and CDR2 (germline): LGHNA, YSLEER. Trimming at V came to 0 bases and at J to 3 bases, leaving 4 bases not matched to a gene.

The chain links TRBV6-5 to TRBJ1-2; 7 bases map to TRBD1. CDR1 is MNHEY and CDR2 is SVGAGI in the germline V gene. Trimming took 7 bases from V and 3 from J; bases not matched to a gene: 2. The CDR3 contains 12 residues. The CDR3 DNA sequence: TGTGCCAGCACAGGGGGTGACTATGGCTACACCTTC. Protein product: CASTGGDYGYTF.

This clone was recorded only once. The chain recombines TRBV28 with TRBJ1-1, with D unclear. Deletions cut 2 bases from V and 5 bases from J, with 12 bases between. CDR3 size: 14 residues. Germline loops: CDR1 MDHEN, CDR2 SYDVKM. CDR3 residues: CASSLANRGTEAFF. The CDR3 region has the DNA TGTGCCAGCAGTTTAGCCAACCGCGGTACTGAAGCTTTCTTT.

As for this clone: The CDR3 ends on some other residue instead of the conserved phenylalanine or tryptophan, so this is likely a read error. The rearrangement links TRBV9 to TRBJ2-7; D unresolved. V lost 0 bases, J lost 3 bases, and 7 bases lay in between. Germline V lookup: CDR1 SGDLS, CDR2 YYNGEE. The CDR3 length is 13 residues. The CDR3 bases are TGTGCCAGCAGCGTAGGCTCCCTCTACGAGCAGTACCTC. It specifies CASSVGSLYEQYL.

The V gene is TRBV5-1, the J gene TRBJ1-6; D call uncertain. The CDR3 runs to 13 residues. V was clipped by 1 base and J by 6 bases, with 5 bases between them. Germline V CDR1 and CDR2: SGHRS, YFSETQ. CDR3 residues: CASSLRSNSPLHF. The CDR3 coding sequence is TGCGCCAGCAGCTTGAGGTCTAATTCACCCCTCCACTTT.

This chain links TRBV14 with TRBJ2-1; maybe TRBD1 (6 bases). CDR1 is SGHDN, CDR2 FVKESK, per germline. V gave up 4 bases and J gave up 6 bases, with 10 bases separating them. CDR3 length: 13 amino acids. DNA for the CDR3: TGTGCCAGCAGCCCTTACAGGGTCAATGAGCAGTTCTTC. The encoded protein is CASSPYRVNEQFF.

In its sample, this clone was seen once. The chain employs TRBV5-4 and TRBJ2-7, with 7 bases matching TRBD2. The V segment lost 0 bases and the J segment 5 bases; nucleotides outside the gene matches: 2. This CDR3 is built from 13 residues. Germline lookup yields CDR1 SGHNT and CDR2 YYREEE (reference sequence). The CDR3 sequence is CASSLGLADEQYF. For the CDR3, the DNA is TGTGCCAGCAGCTTGGGACTAGCTGACGAGCAGTACTTC.

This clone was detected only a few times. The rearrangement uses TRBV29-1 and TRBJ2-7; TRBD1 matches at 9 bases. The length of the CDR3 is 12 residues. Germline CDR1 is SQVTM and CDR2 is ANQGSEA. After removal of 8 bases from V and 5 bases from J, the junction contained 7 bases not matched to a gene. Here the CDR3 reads CSIRTGENEQYF. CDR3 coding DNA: TGCAGCATCCGGACAGGGGAAAACGAGCAGTACTTC.

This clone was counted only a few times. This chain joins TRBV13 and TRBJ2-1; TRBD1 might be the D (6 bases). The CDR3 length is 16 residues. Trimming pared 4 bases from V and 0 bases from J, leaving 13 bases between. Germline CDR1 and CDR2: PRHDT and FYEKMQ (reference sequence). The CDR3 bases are TGTGCCAGCAGCTCCCGACAGGTGAGCTCCTACAATGAGCAGTTCTTC. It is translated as CASSSRQVSSYNEQFF.

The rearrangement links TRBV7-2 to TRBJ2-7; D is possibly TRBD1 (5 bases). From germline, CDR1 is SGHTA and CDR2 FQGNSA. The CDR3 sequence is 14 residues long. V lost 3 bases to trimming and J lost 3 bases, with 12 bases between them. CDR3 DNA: TGTGCCAGCAGCTTGCGTCGGACAATCTACGAGCAGTACTTC. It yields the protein CASSLRRTIYEQYF.

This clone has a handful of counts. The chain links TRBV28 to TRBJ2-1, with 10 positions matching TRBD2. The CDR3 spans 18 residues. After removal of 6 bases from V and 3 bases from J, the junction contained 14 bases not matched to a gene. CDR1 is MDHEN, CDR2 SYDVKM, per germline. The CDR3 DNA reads TGTGCCAGCAGCCCCACGGTCGGGCTAGCGGGGGTCTACAATGAGCAGTTCTTC. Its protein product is CASSPTVGLAGVYNEQFF.

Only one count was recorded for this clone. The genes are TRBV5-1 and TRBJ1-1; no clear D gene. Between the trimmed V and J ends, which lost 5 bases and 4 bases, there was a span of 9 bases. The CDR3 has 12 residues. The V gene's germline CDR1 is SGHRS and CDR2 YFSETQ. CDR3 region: CASRLGGTEAFF. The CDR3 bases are TGCGCCAGCAGGCTGGGCGGCACTGAAGCTTTCTTT.

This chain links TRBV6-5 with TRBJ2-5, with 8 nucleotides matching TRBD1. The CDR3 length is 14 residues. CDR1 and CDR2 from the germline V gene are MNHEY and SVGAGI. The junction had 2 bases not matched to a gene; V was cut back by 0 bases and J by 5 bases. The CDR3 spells CASSYSRDRETQYF. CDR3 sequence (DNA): TGTGCCAGCAGTTACTCGCGGGACAGGGAGACCCAGTACTTC.

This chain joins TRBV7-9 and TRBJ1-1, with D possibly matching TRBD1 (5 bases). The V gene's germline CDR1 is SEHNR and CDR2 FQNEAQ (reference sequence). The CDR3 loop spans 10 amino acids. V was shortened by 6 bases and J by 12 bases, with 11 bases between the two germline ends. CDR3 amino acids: CASREGVTFF. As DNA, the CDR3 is TGTGCCAGCAGAGAAGGGGTGACTTTCTTT.

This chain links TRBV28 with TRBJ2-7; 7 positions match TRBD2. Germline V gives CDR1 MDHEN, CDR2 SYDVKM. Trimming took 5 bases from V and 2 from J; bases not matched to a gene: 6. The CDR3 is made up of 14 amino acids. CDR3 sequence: CASSGLVLTYEQYF. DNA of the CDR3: TGTGCCAGCAGTGGACTAGTGCTTACCTACGAGCAGTACTTC.

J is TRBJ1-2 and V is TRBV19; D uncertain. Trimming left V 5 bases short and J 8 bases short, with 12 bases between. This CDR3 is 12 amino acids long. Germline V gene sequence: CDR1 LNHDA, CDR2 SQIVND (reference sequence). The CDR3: CASSHPAEGYTF. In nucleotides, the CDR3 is TGTGCCAGTAGTCATCCGGCAGAAGGCTACACCTTC.

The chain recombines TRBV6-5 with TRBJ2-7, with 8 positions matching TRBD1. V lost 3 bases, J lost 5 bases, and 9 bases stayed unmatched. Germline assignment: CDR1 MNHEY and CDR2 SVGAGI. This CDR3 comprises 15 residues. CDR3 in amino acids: CASSYGTGILDEQYF. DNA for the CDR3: TGTGCCAGCAGTTATGGGACAGGCATCTTAGACGAGCAGTACTTC.

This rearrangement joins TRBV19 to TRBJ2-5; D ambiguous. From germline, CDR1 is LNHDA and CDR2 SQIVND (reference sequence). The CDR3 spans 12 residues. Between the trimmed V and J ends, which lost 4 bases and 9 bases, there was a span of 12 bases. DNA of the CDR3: TGTGCCAGTAGTAGTGACGGATCGTCCCAGTACTTC. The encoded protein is CASSSDGSSQYF.

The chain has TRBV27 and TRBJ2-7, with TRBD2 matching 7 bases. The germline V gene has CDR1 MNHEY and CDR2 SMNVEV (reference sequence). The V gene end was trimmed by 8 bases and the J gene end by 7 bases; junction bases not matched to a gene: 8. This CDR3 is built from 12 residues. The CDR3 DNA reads TGTGCCAGCTCGGGGAGGGTGGGGGAGCAGTACTTC. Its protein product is CASSGRVGEQYF.